This paragraph covers one T cell receptor (beta chain) sequence. What it binds is unknown. This specimen comes from a study of cytomegalovirus exposure and HLA in healthy donors. Study-level points and caveats: Evidence from a later analysis indicated that most CMV-associated TCR beta chains looked HLA-restricted. Later analysis associated a missense DCLRE1C variant with TCR beta V- and J-gene trimming. Within an earlier analysis, most TCR beta V segments proved productive either about 90% or about 30% of the time. Testing in vitro showed a few CMV-associated chains specific for CMV antigens.

CDR3 length: 15 residues. Trimming cost V 1 base and J 1 base, with 9 bases left between them. Germline CDR1 is MNHEY and CDR2 is SVGAGI. 13 Jbeta primers and 60 Vbeta primers were used for the PCR. The repertoire was sequenced with immunoSEQ multiplex PCR; TCRdb's copy has only in-frame clones and lacks some. The repertoire includes 200,000 or so clones, roughly 84% of them detected once, and roughly 2.8% sits in the top ten. The receptor comes from a woman aged 45-59 years in good health and CMV-seropositive. The sequencing sample was made of PBMCs. This chain connects TRBV6-5 to TRBJ2-3, with D tentatively TRBD2 (5 bases). CDR3 sequence reads: CASSYFEGRTDTQYF. The CDR3 DNA sequence: TGTGCCAGCAGTTACTTCGAGGGCCGCACAGATACGCAGTATTTT.